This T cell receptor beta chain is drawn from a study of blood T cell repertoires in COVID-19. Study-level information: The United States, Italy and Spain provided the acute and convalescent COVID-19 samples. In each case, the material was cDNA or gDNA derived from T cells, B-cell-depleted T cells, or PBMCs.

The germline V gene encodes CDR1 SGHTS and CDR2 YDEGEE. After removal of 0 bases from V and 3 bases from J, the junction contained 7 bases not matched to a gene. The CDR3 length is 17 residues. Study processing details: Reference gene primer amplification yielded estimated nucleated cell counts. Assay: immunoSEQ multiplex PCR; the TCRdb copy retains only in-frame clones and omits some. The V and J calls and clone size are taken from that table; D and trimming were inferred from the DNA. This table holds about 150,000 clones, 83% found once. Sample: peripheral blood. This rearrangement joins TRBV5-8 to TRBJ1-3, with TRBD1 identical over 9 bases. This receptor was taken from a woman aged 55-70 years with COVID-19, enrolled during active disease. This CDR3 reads CASSLAGTGLVGNTIYF. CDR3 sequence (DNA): TGTGCCAGCAGCTTGGCCGGGACAGGGCTTGTTGGAAACACCATATATTTT.